This record looks at one T cell receptor (beta chain) sequence and its context. As processed by the authors: Nucleated cell counts were estimated from reference gene primer amplification. Produced via immunoSEQ multiplex PCR; TCRdb's table is partial and in-frame only. V and J calls plus clone size are reproduced from that table; the DNA served to infer D and trimming. The table has 95,000 to 150,000 clones, more than 75% seen once. This entry is derived from a study of blood T cell repertoires in COVID-19. Study overall: Collection of acute and convalescent COVID-19 samples took place in the United States, Italy and Spain. Sources were T cells, B-cell-depleted T cells, or PBMCs; the material itself was cDNA or gDNA.

Germline CDR1 reads SGHNT; CDR2 reads YYREEE (reference sequence). V shed 0 bases and J 0 bases; nucleotides not matched to a gene: 8. CDR3 length: 17 amino acids. V is TRBV5-4 and J is TRBJ2-7; 8 nucleotides line up with TRBD1. Sequencing was performed on peripheral blood. The receptor was derived from a man aged 50-59 years with acute or convalescent COVID-19. CDR3 loop: CASSLVQGARFSYEQYF. The CDR3, as DNA: TGTGCCAGCAGCTTGGTGCAGGGGGCGCGATTCTCCTACGAGCAGTACTTC.